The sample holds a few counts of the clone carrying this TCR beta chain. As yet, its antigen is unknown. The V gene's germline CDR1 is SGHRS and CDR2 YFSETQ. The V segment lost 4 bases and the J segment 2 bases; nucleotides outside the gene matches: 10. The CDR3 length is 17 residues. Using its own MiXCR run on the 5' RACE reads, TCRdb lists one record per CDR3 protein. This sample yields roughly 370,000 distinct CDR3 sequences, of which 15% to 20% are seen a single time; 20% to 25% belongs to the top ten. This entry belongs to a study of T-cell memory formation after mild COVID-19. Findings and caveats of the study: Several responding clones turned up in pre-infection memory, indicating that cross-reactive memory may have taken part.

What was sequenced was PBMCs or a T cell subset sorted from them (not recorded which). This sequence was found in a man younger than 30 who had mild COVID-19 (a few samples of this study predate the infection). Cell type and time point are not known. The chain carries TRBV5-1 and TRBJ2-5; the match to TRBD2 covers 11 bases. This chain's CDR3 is CASSAPPSGGKQETQYF. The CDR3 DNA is TGCGCCAGCAGCGCCCCTCCTAGCGGGGGGAAACAAGAGACCCAGTACTTC.